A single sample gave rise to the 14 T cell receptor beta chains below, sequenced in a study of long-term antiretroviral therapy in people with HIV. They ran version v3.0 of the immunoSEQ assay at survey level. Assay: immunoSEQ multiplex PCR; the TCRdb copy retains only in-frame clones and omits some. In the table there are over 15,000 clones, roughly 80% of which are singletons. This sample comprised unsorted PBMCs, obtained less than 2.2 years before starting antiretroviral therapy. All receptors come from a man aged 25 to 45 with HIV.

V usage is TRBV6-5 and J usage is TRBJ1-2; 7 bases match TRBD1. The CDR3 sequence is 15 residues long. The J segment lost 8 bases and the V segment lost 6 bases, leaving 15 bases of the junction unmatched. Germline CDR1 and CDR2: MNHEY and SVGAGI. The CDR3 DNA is TGTGCCAGCAGCAGTAGGACAGGACGGACGAAAGGCTACACCTTC. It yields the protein CASSSRTGRTKGYTF.

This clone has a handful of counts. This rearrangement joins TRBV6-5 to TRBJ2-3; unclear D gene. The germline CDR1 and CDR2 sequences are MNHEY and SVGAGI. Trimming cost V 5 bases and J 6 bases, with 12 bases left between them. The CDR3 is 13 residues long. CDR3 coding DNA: TGTGCCAGCAGTACCCTACTTATGGATACGCAGTATTTT. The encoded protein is CASSTLLMDTQYF.

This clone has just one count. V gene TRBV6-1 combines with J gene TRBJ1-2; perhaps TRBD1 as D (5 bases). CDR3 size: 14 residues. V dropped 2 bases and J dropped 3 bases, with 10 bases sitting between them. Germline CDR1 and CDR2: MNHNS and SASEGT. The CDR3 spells CASSEPGTDYGYTF. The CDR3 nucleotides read TGTGCCAGCAGTGAACCCGGGACGGACTATGGCTACACCTTC.

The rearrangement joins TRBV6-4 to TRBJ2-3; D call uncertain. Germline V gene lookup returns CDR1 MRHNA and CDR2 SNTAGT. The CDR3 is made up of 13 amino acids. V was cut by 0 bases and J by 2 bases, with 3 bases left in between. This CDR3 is CASSDSATDTQYF. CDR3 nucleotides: TGTGCCAGCAGTGACTCCGCCACAGATACGCAGTATTTT.

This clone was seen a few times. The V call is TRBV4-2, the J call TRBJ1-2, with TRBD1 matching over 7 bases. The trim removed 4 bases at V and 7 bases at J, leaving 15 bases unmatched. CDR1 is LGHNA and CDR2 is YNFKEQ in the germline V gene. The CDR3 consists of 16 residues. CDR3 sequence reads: CASSPSSGDRALGYTF. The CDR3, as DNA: TGTGCCAGCAGCCCCTCCTCCGGAGACAGGGCACTTGGCTACACCTTC.

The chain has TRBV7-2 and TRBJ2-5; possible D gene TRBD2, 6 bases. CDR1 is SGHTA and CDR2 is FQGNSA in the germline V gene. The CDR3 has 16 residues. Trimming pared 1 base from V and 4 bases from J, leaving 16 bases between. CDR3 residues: CASSLDGSAEGETQYF. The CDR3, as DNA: TGTGCCAGCAGCTTAGACGGCTCGGCGGAGGGAGAGACCCAGTACTTC.

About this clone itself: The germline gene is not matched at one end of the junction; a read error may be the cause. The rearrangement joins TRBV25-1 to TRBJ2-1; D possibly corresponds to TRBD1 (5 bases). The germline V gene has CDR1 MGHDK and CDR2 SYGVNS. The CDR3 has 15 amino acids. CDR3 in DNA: TGTGCCAGCAGATTAGGACATACCTCCTACAATAAGCAGTTCTTC. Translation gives CASRLGHTSYNKQFF.

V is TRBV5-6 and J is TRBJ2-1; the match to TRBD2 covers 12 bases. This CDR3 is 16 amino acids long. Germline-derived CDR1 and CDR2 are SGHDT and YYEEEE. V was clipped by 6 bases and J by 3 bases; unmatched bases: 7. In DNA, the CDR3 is TGTGCCAGCACCCATCAACTAGCGGGAGGCTACAATGAGCAGTTCTTC. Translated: CASTHQLAGGYNEQFF.

The CDR3 DNA reads TGTGCCAGTAGTATAGCGGGAGGCACTGAAGCTTTCTTT. Protein product: CASSIAGGTEAFF. The chain carries TRBV19 and TRBJ1-1, with D unclear. V lost 1 base and J lost 4, with 7 bases in between. The CDR3 length is 13 residues. Germline V gives CDR1 LNHDA, CDR2 SQIVND (reference sequence).

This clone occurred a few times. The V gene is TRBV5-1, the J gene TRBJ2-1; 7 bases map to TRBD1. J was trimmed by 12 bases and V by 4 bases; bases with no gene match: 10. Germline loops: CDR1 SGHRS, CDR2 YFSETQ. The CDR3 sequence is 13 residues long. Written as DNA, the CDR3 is TGCGCCAGCAGCCAAAATACAGGGGCAGGGCAGTTCTTC. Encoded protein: CASSQNTGAGQFF.

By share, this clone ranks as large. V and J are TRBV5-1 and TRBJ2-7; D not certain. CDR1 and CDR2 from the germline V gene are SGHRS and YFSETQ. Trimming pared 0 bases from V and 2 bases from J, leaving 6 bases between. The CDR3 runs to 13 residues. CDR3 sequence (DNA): TGCGCCAGCAGCTTGGACAACCCCTACGAGCAGTACTTC. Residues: CASSLDNPYEQYF.

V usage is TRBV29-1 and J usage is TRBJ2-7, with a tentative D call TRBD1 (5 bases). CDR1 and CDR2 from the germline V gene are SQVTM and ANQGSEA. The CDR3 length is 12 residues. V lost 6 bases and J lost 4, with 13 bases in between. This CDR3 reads CSVTGHRYEQYF. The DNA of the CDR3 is TGCAGCGTCACAGGACACCGTTACGAGCAGTACTTC.

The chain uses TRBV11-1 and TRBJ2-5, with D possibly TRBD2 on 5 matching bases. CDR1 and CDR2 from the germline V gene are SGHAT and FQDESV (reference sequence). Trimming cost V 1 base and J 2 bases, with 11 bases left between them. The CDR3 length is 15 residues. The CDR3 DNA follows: TGTGCCAGCAGCTTAGAGGGCGGGTCGCAAGAGACCCAGTACTTC. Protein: CASSLEGGSQETQYF. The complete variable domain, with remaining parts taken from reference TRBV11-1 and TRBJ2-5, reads EAEVAQSPRYKITEKSQAVAFWCDPISGHATLYWYRQILGQGPELLVQFQDESVVDDSQLPKDRFSAERLKGVDSTLKIQPAELGDSAMYLCASSLEGGSQETQYFGPGTRLLVL.

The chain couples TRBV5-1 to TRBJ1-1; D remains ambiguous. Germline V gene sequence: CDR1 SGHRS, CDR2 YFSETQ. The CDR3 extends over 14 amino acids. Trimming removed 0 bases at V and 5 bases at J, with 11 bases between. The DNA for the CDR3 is TGCGCCAGCAGCTTGGAAGGGCAGGTAACTGAAGCTTTCTTT. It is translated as CASSLEGQVTEAFF.